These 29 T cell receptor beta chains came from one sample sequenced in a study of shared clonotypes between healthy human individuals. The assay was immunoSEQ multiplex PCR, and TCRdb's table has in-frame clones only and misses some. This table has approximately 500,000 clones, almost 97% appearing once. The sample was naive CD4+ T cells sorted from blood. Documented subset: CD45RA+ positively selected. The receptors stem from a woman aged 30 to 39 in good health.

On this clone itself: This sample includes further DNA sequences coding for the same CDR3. The CDR3 DNA follows: TGTGCCAGCAGTACAGACAGCTACGAGCAGTACTTC. It translates to CASSTDSYEQYF. V usage is TRBV6-5 and J usage is TRBJ2-7, with D possibly matching TRBD1 (5 bases). CDR1 is MNHEY, CDR2 SVGAGI, per germline. V lost 5 bases and J lost 3, with 8 bases in between. CDR3 length: 12 amino acids.

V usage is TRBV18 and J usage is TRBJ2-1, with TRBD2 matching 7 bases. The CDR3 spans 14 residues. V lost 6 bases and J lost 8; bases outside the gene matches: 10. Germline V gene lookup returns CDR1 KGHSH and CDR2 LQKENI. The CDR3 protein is CASSRTSLMDEQFF. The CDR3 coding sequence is TGTGCCAGCTCGCGGACTAGTCTTATGGATGAGCAGTTCTTC.

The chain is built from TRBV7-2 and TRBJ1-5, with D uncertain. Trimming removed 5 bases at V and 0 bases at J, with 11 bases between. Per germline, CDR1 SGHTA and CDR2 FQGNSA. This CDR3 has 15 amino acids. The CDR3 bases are TGTGCCAGCAGCCGCCTTTGGGGTAGCAATCAGCCCCAGCATTTT. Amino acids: CASSRLWGSNQPQHF.

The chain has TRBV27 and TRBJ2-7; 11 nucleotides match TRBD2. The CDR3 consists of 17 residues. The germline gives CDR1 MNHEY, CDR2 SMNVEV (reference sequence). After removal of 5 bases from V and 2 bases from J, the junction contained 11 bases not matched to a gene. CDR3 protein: CASSSLSLAGETYEQYF. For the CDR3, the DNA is TGTGCCAGCAGTAGCCTCTCACTAGCGGGAGAGACCTACGAGCAGTACTTC.

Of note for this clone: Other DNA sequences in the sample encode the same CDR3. The CDR3 nucleotides are TGTGCCAGCAGTGAAGGGTCCTCTGGAAACACCATATATTTT. This translates into CASSEGSSGNTIYF. The chain combines TRBV28 with TRBJ1-3; D unclear. The V gene's germline CDR1 is MDHEN and CDR2 SYDVKM. The V end was cut by 5 bases, the J end by 0 bases, with 8 bases between. The CDR3 runs 14 residues.

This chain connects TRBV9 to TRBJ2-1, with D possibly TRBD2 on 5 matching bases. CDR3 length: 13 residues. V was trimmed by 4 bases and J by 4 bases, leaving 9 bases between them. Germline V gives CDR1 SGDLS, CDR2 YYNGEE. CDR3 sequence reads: CASSPWEYNEQFF. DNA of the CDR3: TGTGCCAGCAGCCCTTGGGAGTACAATGAGCAGTTCTTC.

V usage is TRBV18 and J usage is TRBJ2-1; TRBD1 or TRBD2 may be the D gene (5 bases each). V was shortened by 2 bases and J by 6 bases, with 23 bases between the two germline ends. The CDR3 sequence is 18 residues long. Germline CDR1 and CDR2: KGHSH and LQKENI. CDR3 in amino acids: CASSPRLANLGVGNEQFF. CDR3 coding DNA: TGTGCCAGCTCACCAAGGCTAGCCAATTTAGGGGTTGGCAATGAGCAGTTCTTC. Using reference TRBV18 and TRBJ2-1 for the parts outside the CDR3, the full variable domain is NAGVMQNPRHLVRRRGQEARLRCSPMKGHSHVYWYRQLPEEGLKFMVYLQKENIIDESGMPKERFSAEFPKEGPSILRIQQVVRGDSAAYFCASSPRLANLGVGNEQFFGPGTRLTVL.

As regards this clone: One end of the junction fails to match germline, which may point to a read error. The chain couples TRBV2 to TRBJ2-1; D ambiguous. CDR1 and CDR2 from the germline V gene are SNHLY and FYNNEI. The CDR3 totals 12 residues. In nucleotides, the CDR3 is TGTGCCAGCTCCTCGGCCCAGCTTGAGTCGGTCTTC. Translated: CASSSAQLESVF.

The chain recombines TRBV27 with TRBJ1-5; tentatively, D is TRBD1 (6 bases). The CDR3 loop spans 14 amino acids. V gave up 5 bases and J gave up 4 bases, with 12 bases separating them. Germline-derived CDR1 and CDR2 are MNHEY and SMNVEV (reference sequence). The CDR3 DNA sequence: TGTGCCAGCAGTCAGACAGGTCGAAATCAGCCCCAGCATTTT. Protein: CASSQTGRNQPQHF.

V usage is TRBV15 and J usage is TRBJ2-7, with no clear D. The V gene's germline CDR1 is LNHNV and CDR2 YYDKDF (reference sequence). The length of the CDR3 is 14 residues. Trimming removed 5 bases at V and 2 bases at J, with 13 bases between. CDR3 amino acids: CATSVGLSPYEQYF. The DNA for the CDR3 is TGTGCCACCAGCGTTGGTTTGTCCCCCTACGAGCAGTACTTC.

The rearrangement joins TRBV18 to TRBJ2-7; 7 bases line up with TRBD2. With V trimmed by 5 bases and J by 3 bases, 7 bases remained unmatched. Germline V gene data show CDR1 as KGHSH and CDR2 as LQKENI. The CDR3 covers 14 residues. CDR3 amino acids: CASSAGGTNYEQYF. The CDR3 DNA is TGTGCCAGCTCAGCTGGGGGGACTAACTACGAGCAGTACTTC.

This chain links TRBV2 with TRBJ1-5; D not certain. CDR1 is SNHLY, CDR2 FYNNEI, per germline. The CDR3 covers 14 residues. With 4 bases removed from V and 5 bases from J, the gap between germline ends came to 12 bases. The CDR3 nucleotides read TGTGCCAGCAGTGTTGAGGTTTCTTATCAGCCCCAGCATTTT. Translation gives CASSVEVSYQPQHF.

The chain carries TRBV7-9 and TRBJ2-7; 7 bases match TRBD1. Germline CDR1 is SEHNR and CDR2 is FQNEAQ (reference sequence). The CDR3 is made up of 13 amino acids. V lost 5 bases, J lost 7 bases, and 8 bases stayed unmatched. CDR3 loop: CASSTQTGIEQYF. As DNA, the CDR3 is TGTGCCAGCAGCACCCAGACAGGGATTGAGCAGTACTTC.

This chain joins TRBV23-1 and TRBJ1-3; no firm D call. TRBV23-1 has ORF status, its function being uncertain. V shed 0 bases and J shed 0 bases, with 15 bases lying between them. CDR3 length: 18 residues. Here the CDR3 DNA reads TGCGCCAGCAGTCAATCGAGGCGTCCTACGAGCTCTGGAAACACCATATATTTT. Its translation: CASSQSRRPTSSGNTIYF.

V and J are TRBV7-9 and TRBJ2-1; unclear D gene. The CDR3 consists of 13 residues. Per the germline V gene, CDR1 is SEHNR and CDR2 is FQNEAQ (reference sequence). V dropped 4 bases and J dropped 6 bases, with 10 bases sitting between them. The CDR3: CASSSRLSNEQFF. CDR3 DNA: TGTGCCAGCAGCTCCCGACTGAGCAATGAGCAGTTCTTC.

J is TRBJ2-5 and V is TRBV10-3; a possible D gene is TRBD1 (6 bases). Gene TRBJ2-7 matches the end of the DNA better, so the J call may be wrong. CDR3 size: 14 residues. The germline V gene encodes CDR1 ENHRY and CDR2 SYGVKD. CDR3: CAISSRQGNYEQYF. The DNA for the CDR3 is TGTGCCATCAGTAGCCGGCAGGGGAACTACGAGCAGTACTTC.

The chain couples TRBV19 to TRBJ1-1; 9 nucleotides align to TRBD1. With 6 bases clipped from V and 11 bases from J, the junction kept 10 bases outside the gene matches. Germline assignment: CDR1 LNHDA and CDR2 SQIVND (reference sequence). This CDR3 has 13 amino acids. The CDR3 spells CASSRDRVESAFF. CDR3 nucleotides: TGTGCCAGTAGCCGGGACAGGGTCGAGTCTGCTTTCTTT.

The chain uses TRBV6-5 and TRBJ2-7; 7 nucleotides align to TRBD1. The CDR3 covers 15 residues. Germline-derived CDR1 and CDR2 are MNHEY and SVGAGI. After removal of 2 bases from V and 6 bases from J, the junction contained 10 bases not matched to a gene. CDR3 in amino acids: CASSYETGTSSEQYF. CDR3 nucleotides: TGTGCCAGCAGTTACGAGACAGGGACGTCGAGCGAGCAGTACTTC.

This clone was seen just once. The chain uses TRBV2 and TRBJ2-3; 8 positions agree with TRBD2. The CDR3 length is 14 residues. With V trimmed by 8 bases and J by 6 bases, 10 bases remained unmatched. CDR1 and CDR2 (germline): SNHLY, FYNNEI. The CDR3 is CASRLSGSWDTQYF. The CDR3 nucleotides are TGTGCCAGCCGACTAAGCGGGAGTTGGGATACGCAGTATTTT.

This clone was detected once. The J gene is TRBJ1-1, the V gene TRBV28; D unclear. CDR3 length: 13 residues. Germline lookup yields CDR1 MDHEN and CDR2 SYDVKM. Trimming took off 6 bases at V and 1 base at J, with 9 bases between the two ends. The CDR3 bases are TGTGCCAGCAGCCTGATATGGAACACTGAAGCTTTCTTT. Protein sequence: CASSLIWNTEAFF.

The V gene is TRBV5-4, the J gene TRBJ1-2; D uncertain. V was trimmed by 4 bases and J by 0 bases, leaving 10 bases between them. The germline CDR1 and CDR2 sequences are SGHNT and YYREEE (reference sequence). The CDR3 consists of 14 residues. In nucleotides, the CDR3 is TGTGCCAGCAGCCCAACAGAGCCTAACTATGGCTACACCTTC. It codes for CASSPTEPNYGYTF.

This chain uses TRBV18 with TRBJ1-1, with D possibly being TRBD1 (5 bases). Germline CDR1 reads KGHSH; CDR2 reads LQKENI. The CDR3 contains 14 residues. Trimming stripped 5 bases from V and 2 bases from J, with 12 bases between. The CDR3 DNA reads TGTGCCAGCTCAACGGCGGGGCGTAACACTGAAGCTTTCTTT. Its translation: CASSTAGRNTEAFF.

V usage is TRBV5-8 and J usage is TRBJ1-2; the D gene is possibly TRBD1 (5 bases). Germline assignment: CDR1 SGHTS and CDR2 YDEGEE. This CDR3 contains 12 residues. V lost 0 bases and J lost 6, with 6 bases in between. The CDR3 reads CASSLAGHGYTF. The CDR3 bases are TGTGCCAGCAGCTTGGCAGGGCATGGCTACACCTTC.

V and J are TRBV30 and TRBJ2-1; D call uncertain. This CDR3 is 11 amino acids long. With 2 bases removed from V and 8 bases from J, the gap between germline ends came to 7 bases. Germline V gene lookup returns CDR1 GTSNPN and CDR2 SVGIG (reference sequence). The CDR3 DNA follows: TGTGCCTGGAGTACATCGCATGAGCAGTTCTTC. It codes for CAWSTSHEQFF.

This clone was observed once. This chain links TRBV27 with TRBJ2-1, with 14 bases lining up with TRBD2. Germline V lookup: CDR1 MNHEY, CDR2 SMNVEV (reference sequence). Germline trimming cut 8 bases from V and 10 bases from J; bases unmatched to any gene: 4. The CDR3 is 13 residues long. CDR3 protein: CASGLAGGLEQFF. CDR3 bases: TGTGCCAGCGGACTAGCGGGAGGATTAGAGCAGTTCTTC.

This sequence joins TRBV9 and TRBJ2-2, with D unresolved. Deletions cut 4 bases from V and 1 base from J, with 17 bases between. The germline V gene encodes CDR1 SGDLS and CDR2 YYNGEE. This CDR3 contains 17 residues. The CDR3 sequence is CASSKYYQILNTGELFF. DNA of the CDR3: TGTGCCAGCAGCAAATATTACCAAATTTTGAACACCGGGGAGCTGTTTTTT.

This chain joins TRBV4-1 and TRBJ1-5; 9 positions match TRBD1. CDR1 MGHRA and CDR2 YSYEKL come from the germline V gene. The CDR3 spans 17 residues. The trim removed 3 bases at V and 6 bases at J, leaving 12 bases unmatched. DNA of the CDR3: TGCGCCAGCAGCCATAGGACAGGGGAAGGAAGCGGTCAGCCCCAGCATTTT. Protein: CASSHRTGEGSGQPQHF.

CDR3 DNA sequence: TGTGCCAGCAGCCTACAGTGGGGTGAAAGGGACGAGCAGTACTTC. It codes for CASSLQWGERDEQYF. The V call is TRBV7-2, the J call TRBJ2-7; the D is unclear. Germline CDR1 is SGHTA and CDR2 is FQGNSA. With 5 bases removed from V and 5 bases from J, the gap between germline ends came to 19 bases. The CDR3 is 15 residues long.

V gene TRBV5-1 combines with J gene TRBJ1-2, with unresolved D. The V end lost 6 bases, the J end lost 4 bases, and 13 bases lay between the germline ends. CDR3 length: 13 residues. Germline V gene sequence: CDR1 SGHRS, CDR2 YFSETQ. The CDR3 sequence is CASKAGPGYGYTF. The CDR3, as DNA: TGCGCCAGCAAGGCCGGCCCTGGCTATGGCTACACCTTC.